Sequencing of this TCR beta chain was carried out in a study of naive and memory T cell subsets. Study results and caveats: TCR counts from RNA may reflect activation-linked expression changes. In naive cells, over 90% of TCR sequences were seen only once.

This clonotype was seen a handful of times. The antigen remains unidentified. The CDR3 runs to 14 residues. In germline, CDR1 is DFQATT, CDR2 SNEGSKA (reference sequence). V dropped 6 bases and J dropped 3 bases, with 15 bases sitting between them. An equimolar mix of two oligonucleotides served as the beta constant-region primer for TRBC1 and TRBC2. TCRdb reanalysed the UMI-ligation and nested PCR reads using MiXCR and keeps one entry per CDR3 protein. The sample carries about 85,000 distinct CDR3 sequences, roughly 14% recorded once. The V and J genes are TRBV20-1 and TRBJ2-4; no definite D call. The sequence was obtained from a human donor in good health. The sample was central memory CD4+ T cells from blood. CDR3 protein: CSAESQFGKNIQYF. DNA of the CDR3: TGCAGTGCCGAGAGTCAATTTGGCAAAAACATTCAGTACTTC.